The 14 T cell receptor beta chains in this list originate from one sample, sequenced in a study of cytomegalovirus exposure and HLA in healthy donors. PCR used 60 Vbeta primers and 13 Jbeta primers. Method: immunoSEQ multiplex PCR; TCRdb's copy keeps in-frame clones and lacks some. The sample shows roughly 140,000 clones, approximately 84% of them seen only once. The specimen was PBMCs. The receptors were sampled from a woman aged 55-75 years in good health and CMV-seropositive.

This clone occurred once. The genes are TRBV5-1 and TRBJ1-2; D is possibly TRBD1 (5 bases). Germline CDR1 is SGHRS and CDR2 is YFSETQ. V was cut by 1 base and J by 6 bases, with 13 bases left in between. CDR3 length: 14 residues. CDR3 bases: TGCGCCAGCAGCTTGAAGGCTGACAGTGATGGCTACACCTTC. It translates to CASSLKADSDGYTF.

The chain uses TRBV6-5 and TRBJ2-7; TRBD2 is a possible D gene (5 bases). Between the trimmed V and J ends, which lost 5 bases and 3 bases, there was a span of 11 bases. CDR1 and CDR2 from the germline V gene are MNHEY and SVGAGI. The CDR3 spans 13 residues. For the CDR3, the DNA is TGTGCCAGCAGTCCCTGGGAGAACTACGAGCAGTACTTC. Translation gives CASSPWENYEQYF.

The rearrangement links TRBV27 to TRBJ1-2; 10 bases align to TRBD1. The length of the CDR3 is 16 residues. Looked up from germline, CDR1 is MNHEY and CDR2 is SMNVEV (reference sequence). Trimming cost V 2 bases and J 4 bases; bases outside gene matches: 7. CDR3 residues: CASSLSGTGVPYGYTF. As DNA, the CDR3 is TGTGCCAGCAGTTTAAGTGGGACAGGGGTGCCCTATGGCTACACCTTC.

This chain uses TRBV7-9 with TRBJ2-3, with D perhaps TRBD1 (6 bases). CDR1 and CDR2 from the germline V gene are SEHNR and FQNEAQ (reference sequence). V dropped 1 base and J dropped 2 bases, with 16 bases sitting between them. This CDR3 region has 17 residues. The CDR3 bases are TGTGCCAGCAGCTTAGACAGGGCTTCGCCGTACACAGATACGCAGTATTTT. As protein: CASSLDRASPYTDTQYF.

With respect to this clone: The junction shows a germline mismatch at one end, possibly a read error. This chain connects TRBV27 to TRBJ2-7; D gene ambiguous. The CDR3 length is 16 residues. The germline gives CDR1 MNHEY, CDR2 SMNVEV (reference sequence). CDR3 sequence: CASSLSGFVGSYEQYF. In DNA, the CDR3 is TGTGCCAGCAGTCTATCGGGCTTTGTGGGCTCCTACGAGCAGTACTTC.

The chain is built from TRBV30 and TRBJ2-5, with TRBD1 as a possible D gene (5 bases). The CDR3 consists of 13 residues. The V and J ends lost 5 bases and 0 bases respectively, with 10 bases between them. Germline assignment: CDR1 GTSNPN and CDR2 SVGIG (reference sequence). CDR3: CAWGKGNQETQYF. CDR3 nucleotides: TGTGCCTGGGGGAAGGGGAACCAAGAGACCCAGTACTTC.

The chain uses TRBV28 and TRBJ2-7; a possible D gene is TRBD2 (6 bases). The CDR3 is 15 amino acids. With 2 bases removed from V and 0 bases from J, the gap between germline ends came to 11 bases. The germline CDR1 and CDR2 sequences are MDHEN and SYDVKM. The DNA for the CDR3 is TGTGCCAGCAGTTTAGCCGGGACTTCCTCCTACGAGCAGTACTTC. Translating gives CASSLAGTSSYEQYF.

The chain links TRBV7-9 to TRBJ2-3; a possible D gene is TRBD1 (6 bases). V dropped 5 bases and J dropped 1 base, with 13 bases sitting between them. Germline-derived CDR1 and CDR2 are SEHNR and FQNEAQ (reference sequence). The CDR3 is 15 residues long. The chain's CDR3 is CASSPGRGGTDTQYF. The CDR3 coding sequence is TGTGCCAGCAGCCCGGGCAGGGGAGGCACAGATACGCAGTATTTT.

This clone has a single count. The gene calls are TRBV27 and TRBJ2-1, with TRBD1 matching over 7 bases. Germline loops: CDR1 MNHEY, CDR2 SMNVEV (reference sequence). Trimming removed 3 bases from V and 5 bases from J; junction bases left unmatched: 4. The CDR3 covers 14 residues. The DNA of the CDR3 is TGTGCCAGCAGTTTTGGGACAGAGAACAATGAGCAGTTCTTC. Its protein is CASSFGTENNEQFF.

The gene calls are TRBV7-2 and TRBJ1-3; TRBD1 is a possible D gene (6 bases). The germline CDR1 and CDR2 sequences are SGHTA and FQGNSA. The CDR3 loop spans 14 amino acids. V gave up 4 bases and J gave up 4 bases, with 11 bases separating them. CDR3 region: CASSSTGNGNTIYF. In DNA, the CDR3 is TGTGCCAGCAGCTCTACAGGGAACGGAAACACCATATATTTT.

V and J are TRBV7-9 and TRBJ2-3; 10 nucleotides align to TRBD2. Germline CDR1 and CDR2: SEHNR and FQNEAQ (reference sequence). The CDR3 extends over 17 amino acids. The trim removed 5 bases at V and 4 bases at J, leaving 12 bases unmatched. Here the CDR3 reads CASSPRVEREGADTQYF. Written as DNA, the CDR3 is TGTGCCAGCAGCCCACGTGTGGAGCGGGAGGGTGCAGATACGCAGTATTTT.

This chain links TRBV7-2 with TRBJ2-5, with 8 positions matching TRBD1. The CDR3 extends over 12 amino acids. J lost 13 bases, V lost 0 bases, and 4 bases had no gene match. Germline V gene data show CDR1 as SGHTA and CDR2 as FQGNSA. The CDR3 nucleotides are TGTGCCAGCAGCTTAGCCAGGGGGCGCTTGTACTTC. Encoded protein: CASSLARGRLYF.

The chain links TRBV7-2 to TRBJ2-3; a weak D match, TRBD2 (6 bases). The CDR3 is made up of 15 amino acids. CDR1 SGHTA and CDR2 FQGNSA come from the germline V gene. Trimming shortened V by 4 bases and J by 0 bases, and 11 bases separated the two germline ends. CDR3 coding DNA: TGTGCCAGCAGCTCGAAGCGGGCAAGCACAGATACGCAGTATTTT. It codes for CASSSKRASTDTQYF. The complete variable domain, with remaining parts taken from reference TRBV7-2 and TRBJ2-3, reads GAGVSQSPSNKVTEKGKDVELRCDPISGHTALYWYRQSLGQGLEFLIYFQGNSAPDKSGLPSDRFSAERTGGSVSTLTIQRTQQEDSAVYLCASSSKRASTDTQYFGPGTRLTVL.

V usage is TRBV9 and J usage is TRBJ2-3; D is perhaps TRBD2 (6 bases). This CDR3 contains 16 residues. With 3 bases removed from V and 4 bases from J, the gap between germline ends came to 18 bases. Germline V gene sequence: CDR1 SGDLS, CDR2 YYNGEE. For the CDR3, the DNA is TGTGCCAGCAGCGCCCTCAGCGGGTTGGGGCCAGATACGCAGTATTTT. Protein: CASSALSGLGPDTQYF.